The sequence of this T cell receptor (beta chain) was determined in a study of T cell changes during pregnancy in multiple sclerosis. Remarks on this clone: In the same sample, other DNA sequences code for this CDR3.

The table came from immunoSEQ multiplex PCR; TCRdb's copy has only in-frame clones and leaves some out. The sample records roughly 100,000 clones, about 90% being singletons. This CDR3 has 13 amino acids. The V end lost 4 bases, the J end lost 1 base, and 7 bases lay between the germline ends. Germline V gives CDR1 SGHTA, CDR2 FQGNSA. This receptor was taken from a female donor with multiple sclerosis, enrolled in a pregnancy study. The chain has TRBV7-2 and TRBJ1-1; perhaps TRBD1 as D (5 bases). This specimen was peripheral blood, taken before pregnancy. In nucleotides, the CDR3 is TGTGCCAGCAGCTACGACAGGAACACTGAAGCTTTCTTT. Its protein product is CASSYDRNTEAFF.